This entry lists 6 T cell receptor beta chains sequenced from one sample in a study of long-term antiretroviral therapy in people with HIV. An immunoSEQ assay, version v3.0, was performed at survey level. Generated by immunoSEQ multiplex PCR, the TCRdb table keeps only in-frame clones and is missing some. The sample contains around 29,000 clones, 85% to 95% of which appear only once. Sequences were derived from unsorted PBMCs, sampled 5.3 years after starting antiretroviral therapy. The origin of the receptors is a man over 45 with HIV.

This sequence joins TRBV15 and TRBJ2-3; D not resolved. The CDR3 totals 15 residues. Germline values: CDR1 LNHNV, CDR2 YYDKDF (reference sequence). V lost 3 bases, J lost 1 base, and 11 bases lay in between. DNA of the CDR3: TGTGCCACCAGCAGCGACAATCTGGGCACAGATACGCAGTATTTT. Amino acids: CATSSDNLGTDTQYF.

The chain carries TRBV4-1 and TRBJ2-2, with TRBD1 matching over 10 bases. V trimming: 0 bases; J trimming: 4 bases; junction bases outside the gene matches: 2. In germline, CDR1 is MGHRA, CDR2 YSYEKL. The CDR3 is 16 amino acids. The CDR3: CASSQDRTGGTGELFF. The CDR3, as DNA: TGCGCCAGCAGCCAAGACAGGACAGGGGGCACCGGGGAGCTGTTTTTT.

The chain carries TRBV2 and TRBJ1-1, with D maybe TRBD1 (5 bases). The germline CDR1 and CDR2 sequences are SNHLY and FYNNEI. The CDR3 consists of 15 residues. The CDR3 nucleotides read TGTGCTACATCGAGAGCGGGACTTACGAACACTGAAGCTTTCTTT. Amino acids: CATSRAGLTNTEAFF. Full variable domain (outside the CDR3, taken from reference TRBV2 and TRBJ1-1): EPEVTQTPSHQVTQMGQEVILRCVPISNHLYFYWYRQILGQKVEFLVSFYNNEISEKSEIFDDQFSVERPDGSNFTLKIRSTKLEDSAMYFCATSRAGLTNTEAFFGQGTRLTVV.

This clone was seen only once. CDR3 region: CASSQEFGLAASEQFF. The CDR3 nucleotides are TGCGCCAGCAGCCAAGAGTTCGGACTAGCGGCGAGTGAGCAGTTCTTC. The rearrangement joins TRBV4-3 to TRBJ2-1, with 10 bases fitting TRBD2. The CDR3 is 16 amino acids. Looked up from germline, CDR1 is LGHNA and CDR2 is YSLEER. V lost 0 bases, J lost 9 bases, and 8 bases stayed unmatched.

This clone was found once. CDR3 coding DNA: TGTGCCAGCAGTTTAGGCCGGGAACGTTCACCCCTCCACTTT. This sequence encodes CASSLGRERSPLHF. The chain combines TRBV27 with TRBJ1-6; D unresolved. V was shortened by 2 bases and J by 9 bases, with 11 bases between the two germline ends. The V gene's germline CDR1 is MNHEY and CDR2 SMNVEV (reference sequence). This CDR3 is built from 14 residues.

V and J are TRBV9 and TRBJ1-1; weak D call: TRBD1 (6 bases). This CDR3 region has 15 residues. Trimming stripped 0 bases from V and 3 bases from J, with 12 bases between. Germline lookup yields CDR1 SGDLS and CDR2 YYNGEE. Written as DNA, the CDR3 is TGTGCCAGCAGCGTAGGGAGGGGGTGGGACACTGAAGCTTTCTTT. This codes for CASSVGRGWDTEAFF.